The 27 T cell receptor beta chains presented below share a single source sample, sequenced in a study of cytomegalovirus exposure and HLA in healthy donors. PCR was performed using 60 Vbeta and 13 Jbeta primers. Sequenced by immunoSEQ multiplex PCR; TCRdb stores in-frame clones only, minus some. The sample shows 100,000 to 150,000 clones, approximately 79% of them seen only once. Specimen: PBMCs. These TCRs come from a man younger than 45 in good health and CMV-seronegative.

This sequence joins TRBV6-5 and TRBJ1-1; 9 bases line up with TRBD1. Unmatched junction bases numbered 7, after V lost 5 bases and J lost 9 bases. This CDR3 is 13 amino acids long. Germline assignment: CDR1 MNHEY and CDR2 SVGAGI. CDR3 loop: CASSPGQGRKAFF. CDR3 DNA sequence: TGTGCCAGCAGTCCGGGACAGGGAAGGAAAGCTTTCTTT.

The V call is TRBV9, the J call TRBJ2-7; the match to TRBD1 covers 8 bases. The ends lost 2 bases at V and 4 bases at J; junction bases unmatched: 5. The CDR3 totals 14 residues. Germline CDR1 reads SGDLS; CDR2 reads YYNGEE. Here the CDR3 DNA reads TGTGCCAGCAGCGTCAGGGGGCGCGGGTACGAGCAGTACTTC. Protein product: CASSVRGRGYEQYF.

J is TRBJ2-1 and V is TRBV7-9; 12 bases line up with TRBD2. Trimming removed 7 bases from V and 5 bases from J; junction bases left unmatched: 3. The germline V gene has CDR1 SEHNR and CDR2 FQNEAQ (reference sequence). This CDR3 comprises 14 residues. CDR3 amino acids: CASTSSGGDNEQFF. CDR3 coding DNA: TGTGCCAGCACATCTAGCGGGGGGGACAATGAGCAGTTCTTC.

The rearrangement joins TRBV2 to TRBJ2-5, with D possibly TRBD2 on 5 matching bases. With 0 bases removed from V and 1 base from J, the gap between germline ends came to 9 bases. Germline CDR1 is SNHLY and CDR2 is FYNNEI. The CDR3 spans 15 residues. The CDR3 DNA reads TGTGCCAGCAGTGAAGCTGTGGAGGCCCAAGAGACCCAGTACTTC. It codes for CASSEAVEAQETQYF.

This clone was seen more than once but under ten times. The CDR3 spells CASSSGLPGNEQFF. The DNA of the CDR3 is TGTGCCAGCAGTTCCGGACTCCCCGGCAATGAGCAGTTCTTC. The gene calls are TRBV6-6 and TRBJ2-1; maybe TRBD2 (5 bases). CDR1 MNHNY and CDR2 SVGAGI come from the germline V gene (reference sequence). The CDR3 extends over 14 amino acids. Trimming left V 4 bases short and J 6 bases short, with 13 bases between.

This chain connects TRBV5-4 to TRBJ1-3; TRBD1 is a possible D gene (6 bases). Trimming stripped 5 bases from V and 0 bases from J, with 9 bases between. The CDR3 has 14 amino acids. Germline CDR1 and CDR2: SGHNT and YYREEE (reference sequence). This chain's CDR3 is CASSSDSSGNTIYF. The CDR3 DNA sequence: TGTGCCAGCAGTTCGGACAGCTCTGGAAACACCATATATTTT.

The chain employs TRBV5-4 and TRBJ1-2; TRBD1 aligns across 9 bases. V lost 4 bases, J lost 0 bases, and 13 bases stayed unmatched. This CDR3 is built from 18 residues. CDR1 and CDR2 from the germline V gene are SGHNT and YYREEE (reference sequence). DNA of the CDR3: TGTGCCAGCAGCGGGGACGGGACAGGGTTAACCTCTAACTATGGCTACACCTTC. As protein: CASSGDGTGLTSNYGYTF.

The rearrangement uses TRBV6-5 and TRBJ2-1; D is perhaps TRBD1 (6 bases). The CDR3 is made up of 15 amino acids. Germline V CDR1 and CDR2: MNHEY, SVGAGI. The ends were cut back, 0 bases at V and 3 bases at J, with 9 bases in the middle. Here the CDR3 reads CASSYSGQIYNEQFF. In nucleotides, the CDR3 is TGTGCCAGCAGTTACTCAGGACAGATCTACAATGAGCAGTTCTTC.

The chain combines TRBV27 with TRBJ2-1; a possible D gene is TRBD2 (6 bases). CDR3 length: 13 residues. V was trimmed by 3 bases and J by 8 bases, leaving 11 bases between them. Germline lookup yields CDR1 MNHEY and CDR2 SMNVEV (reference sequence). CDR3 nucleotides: TGTGCCAGCAGTTTGGCGGAGGGCTATGAGCAGTTCTTC. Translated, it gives CASSLAEGYEQFF.

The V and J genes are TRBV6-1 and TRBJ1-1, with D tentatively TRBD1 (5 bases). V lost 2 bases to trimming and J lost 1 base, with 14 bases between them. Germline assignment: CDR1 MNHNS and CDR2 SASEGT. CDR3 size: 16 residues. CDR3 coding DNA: TGTGCCAGCAGTGAACGCTTTCGGGGGGGGAACACTGAAGCTTTCTTT. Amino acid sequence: CASSERFRGGNTEAFF.

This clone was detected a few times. The CDR3 sequence is CASSKIPQGAKNNQPQHF. The CDR3 bases are TGTGCCAGCAGCAAAATCCCTCAGGGGGCAAAAAACAATCAGCCCCAGCATTTT. The chain uses TRBV21-1 and TRBJ1-5; the table assigns TRBD1, which was not confirmed against the DNA. TRBV21-1 is assigned pseudogene status. The CDR3 contains 18 residues.

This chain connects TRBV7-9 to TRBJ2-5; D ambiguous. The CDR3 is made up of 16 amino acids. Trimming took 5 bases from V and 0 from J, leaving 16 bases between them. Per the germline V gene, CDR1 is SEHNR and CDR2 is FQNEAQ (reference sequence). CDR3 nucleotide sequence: TGTGCCAGCAGCCTAAACGAGGAAGCGTACCAAGAGACCCAGTACTTC. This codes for CASSLNEEAYQETQYF.

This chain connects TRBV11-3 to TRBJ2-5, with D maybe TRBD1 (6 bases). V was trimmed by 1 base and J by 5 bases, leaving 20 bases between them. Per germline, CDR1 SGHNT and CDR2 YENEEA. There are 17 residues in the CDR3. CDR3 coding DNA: TGTGCCAGCAGCTTAGGCCTCAGGCCAGGGGAAGCGGAGACCCAGTACTTC. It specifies CASSLGLRPGEAETQYF. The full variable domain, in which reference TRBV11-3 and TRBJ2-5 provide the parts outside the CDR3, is EAGVVQSPRYKIIEKKQPVAFWCNPISGHNTLYWYLQNLGQGPELLIRYENEEAVDDSQLPKDRFSAERLKGVDSTLKIQPAELGDSAVYLCASSLGLRPGEAETQYFGPGTRLLVL.

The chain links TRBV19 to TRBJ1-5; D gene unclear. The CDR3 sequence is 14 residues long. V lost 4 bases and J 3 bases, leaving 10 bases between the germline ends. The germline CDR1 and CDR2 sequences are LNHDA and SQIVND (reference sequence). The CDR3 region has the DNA TGTGCCAGTAGTACCCGAGACACCAATCAGCCCCAGCATTTT. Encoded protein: CASSTRDTNQPQHF.

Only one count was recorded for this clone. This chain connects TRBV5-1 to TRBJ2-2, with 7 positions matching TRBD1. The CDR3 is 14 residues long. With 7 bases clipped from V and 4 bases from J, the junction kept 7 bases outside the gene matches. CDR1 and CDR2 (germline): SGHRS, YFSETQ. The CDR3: CASARQGVTGELFF. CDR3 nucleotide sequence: TGCGCCAGCGCCCGACAGGGAGTCACCGGGGAGCTGTTTTTT.

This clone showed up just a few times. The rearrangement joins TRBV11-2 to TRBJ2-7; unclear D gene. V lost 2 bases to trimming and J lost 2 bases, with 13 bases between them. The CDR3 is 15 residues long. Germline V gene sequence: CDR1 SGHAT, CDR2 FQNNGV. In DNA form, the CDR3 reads TGTGCCAGCAGCTTACATCGCGGCAGCACCTACGAGCAGTACTTC. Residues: CASSLHRGSTYEQYF.

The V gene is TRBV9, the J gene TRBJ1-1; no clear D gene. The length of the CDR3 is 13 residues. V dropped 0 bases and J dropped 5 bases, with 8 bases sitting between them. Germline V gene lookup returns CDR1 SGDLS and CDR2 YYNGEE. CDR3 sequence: CASSVAPGTEAFF. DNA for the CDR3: TGTGCCAGCAGCGTAGCGCCGGGAACTGAAGCTTTCTTT.

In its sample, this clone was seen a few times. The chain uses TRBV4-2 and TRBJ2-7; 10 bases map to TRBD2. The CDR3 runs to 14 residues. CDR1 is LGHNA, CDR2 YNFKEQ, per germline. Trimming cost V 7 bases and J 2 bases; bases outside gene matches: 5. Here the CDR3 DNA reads TGTGCCAGCACCGAGGGACTAGCGACCTACGAGCAGTACTTC. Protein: CASTEGLATYEQYF.

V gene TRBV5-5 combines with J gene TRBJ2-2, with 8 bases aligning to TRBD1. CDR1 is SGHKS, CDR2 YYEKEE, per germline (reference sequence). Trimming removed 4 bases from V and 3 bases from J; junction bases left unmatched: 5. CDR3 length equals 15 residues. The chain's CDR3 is CASSTGQGYTGELFF. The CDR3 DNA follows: TGTGCCAGCAGCACCGGACAGGGCTACACCGGGGAGCTGTTTTTT.

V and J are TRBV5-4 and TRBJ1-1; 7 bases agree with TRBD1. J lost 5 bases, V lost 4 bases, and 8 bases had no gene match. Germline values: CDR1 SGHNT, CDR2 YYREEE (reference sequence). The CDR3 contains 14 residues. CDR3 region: CASSVQGWETEAFF. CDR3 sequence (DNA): TGTGCCAGCAGCGTACAGGGGTGGGAAACTGAAGCTTTCTTT.

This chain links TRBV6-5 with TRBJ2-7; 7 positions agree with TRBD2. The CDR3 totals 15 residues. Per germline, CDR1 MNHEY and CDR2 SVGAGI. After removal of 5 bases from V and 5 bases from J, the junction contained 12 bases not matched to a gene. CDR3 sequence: CASSGRGVGSHEQYF. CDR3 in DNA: TGTGCCAGCAGTGGGAGGGGCGTGGGGAGCCACGAGCAGTACTTC.

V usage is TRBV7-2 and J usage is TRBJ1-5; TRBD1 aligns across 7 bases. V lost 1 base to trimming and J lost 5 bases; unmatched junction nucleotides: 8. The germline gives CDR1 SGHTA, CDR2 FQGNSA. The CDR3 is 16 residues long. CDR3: CASSLVGTAGDQPQHF. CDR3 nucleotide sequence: TGTGCCAGCAGCTTAGTAGGGACAGCCGGGGATCAGCCCCAGCATTTT.

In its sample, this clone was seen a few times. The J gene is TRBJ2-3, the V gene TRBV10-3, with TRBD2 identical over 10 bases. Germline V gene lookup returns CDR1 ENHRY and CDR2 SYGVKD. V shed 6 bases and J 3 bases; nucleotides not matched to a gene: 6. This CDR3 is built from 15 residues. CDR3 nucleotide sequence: TGTGCCATCAGGGATAGCGGGGGGCGGACAGATACGCAGTATTTT. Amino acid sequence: CAIRDSGGRTDTQYF.

The CDR3 nucleotides read TGTGCCTGGAGTGTACGCGGACTAGCGGGGGGGAGAACCGGGGAGCTGTTTTTT. It translates to CAWSVRGLAGGRTGELFF. The chain couples TRBV30 to TRBJ2-2, with TRBD2 matching over 15 bases. The ends lost 0 bases at V and 5 bases at J; junction bases unmatched: 7. The CDR3 is 18 residues long. Looked up from germline, CDR1 is GTSNPN and CDR2 is SVGIG (reference sequence).

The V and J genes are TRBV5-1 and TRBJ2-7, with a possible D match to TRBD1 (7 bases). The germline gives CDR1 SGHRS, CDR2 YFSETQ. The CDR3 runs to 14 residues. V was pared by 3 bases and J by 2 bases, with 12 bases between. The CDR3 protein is CASSWGDSTYEQYF. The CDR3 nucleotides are TGCGCCAGCAGCTGGGGGGACAGCACCTACGAGCAGTACTTC. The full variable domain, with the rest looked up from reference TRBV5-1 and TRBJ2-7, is KAGVTQTPRYLIKTRGQQVTLSCSPISGHRSVSWYQQTPGQGLQFLFEYFSETQRNKGNFPGRFSGRQFSNSRSEMNVSTLELGDSALYLCASSWGDSTYEQYFGPGTRLTVT.

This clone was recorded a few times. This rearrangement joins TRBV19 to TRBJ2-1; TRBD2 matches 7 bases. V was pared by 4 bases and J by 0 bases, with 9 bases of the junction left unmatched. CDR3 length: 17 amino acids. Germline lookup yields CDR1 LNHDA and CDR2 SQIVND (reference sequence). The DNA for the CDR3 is TGTGCCAGTAGTACACCGCGGGGGTTCCTCTCCTACAATGAGCAGTTCTTC. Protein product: CASSTPRGFLSYNEQFF. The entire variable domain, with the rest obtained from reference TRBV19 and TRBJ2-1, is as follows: DGGITQSPKYLFRKEGQNVTLSCEQNLNHDAMYWYRQDPGQGLRLIYYSQIVNDFQKGDIAEGYSVSREKKESFPLTVTSAQKNPTAFYLCASSTPRGFLSYNEQFFGPGTRLTVL.

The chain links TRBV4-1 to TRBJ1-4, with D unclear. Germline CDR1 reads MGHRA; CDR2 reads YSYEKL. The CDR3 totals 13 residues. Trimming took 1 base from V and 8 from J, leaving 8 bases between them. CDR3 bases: TGCGCCAGCAGCCAAGGCCGGGGAGAAAAACTGTTTTTT. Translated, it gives CASSQGRGEKLFF.